Below, 22 T cell receptor beta chains from the same sample are listed, as sequenced in a study of human T cells and chemical hapten exposure. TCRdb reanalysed the RACE reads using MiXCR and keeps one entry per CDR3 protein. The sample gives fewer than 100,000 distinct CDR3 sequences, approximately 12% of which show up once; about 4% is in the top ten. Specified time point: patch test 1, 2 weeks after DPC sensitization. As to treatment: therapeutic diphenylcyclopropenone sensitization with weekly scalp DPC. The sample here was whole blood, taken in connection with sensitization to the hapten diphenylcyclopropenone (DPC). Receptor source: a woman aged 55-75 years with alopecia areata. Some clones in this sample may be carry-over from other donors' samples.

Only a few counts were recorded for this clonotype. V gene TRBV7-9 combines with J gene TRBJ1-2; D is uncertain. Trimming took off 4 bases at V and 4 bases at J, with 7 bases between the two ends. Germline loops: CDR1 SEHNR, CDR2 FQNEAQ (reference sequence). CDR3 size: 12 residues. The chain's CDR3 is CASSSGPYGYTF. Here the CDR3 DNA reads TGTGCCAGCAGCTCCGGACCCTATGGCTACACCTTC.

About this clonotype: A clone one base away is much larger, so this may be a read error. Likely a read error: the CDR3 ends without its conserved phenylalanine or tryptophan. The chain combines TRBV10-2 with TRBJ2-5; 11 nucleotides match TRBD2. V was pared by 6 bases and J by 3 bases, with 3 bases of the junction left unmatched. This CDR3 region has 14 residues. Per the germline V gene, CDR1 is WSHSY and CDR2 is SAAADI. The CDR3 DNA follows: TGCGCCAGCAGATTACTAGCGGGGGAAGAGACCCAGTACCTC. It is translated as CASRLLAGEETQYL.

The chain is built from TRBV7-9 and TRBJ1-1; 9 bases are shared with TRBD1. The ends lost 5 bases at V and 1 base at J; junction bases unmatched: 11. CDR3 length equals 17 residues. The germline gives CDR1 SEHNR, CDR2 FQNEAQ (reference sequence). The CDR3 spells CASSSPGQGVGNTEAFF. DNA of the CDR3: TGTGCCAGCAGCAGTCCGGGACAGGGAGTAGGGAACACTGAAGCTTTCTTT.

The genes are TRBV6-2 or TRBV6-3 and TRBJ1-5; D unresolved. Germline V gives CDR1 MNHEY, CDR2 SVGEGT. Trimming removed 5 bases from V and 5 bases from J, with 7 bases in between. The CDR3 covers 12 residues. Here the CDR3 DNA reads TGTGCCAGCAGTCTGCCTTATCAGCCCCAGCATTTT. Translated: CASSLPYQPQHF.

As concerns this clonotype: The germline gene is not matched at one end of the junction; a read error may be the cause. The chain links TRBV7-7 to TRBJ2-3; TRBD1 aligns across 9 bases. This CDR3 comprises 14 residues. Looked up from germline, CDR1 is SSHAT and CDR2 is FNYEAQ (reference sequence). The CDR3 DNA reads as TGTGCTAGCAGCCGGACAGGGGCGGGAGATACGCAGTATTTT. Protein sequence: CASSRTGAGDTQYF.

Remarks on this clonotype: At one end the junction does not follow the germline gene, possibly because of a read error. The chain couples TRBV7-6 to TRBJ2-7; 11 bases map to TRBD2. Germline values: CDR1 SGHVS, CDR2 FNYEAQ. CDR3 length: 14 residues. This CDR3 is CVSSSTSGGDEQYF. DNA for the CDR3: TGTGTCAGCAGCTCCACTAGCGGGGGCGACGAGCAGTACTTC.

The chain combines TRBV27 with TRBJ2-1; a weak D match, TRBD2 (7 bases). Trimming pared 2 bases from V and 8 bases from J, leaving 13 bases between. Per germline, CDR1 MNHEY and CDR2 SMNVEV (reference sequence). The CDR3 runs to 14 residues. The CDR3 bases are TGTGCCAGCAGTTTAAGGGGGGGTCCGTATGAGCAGTTCTTC. Protein: CASSLRGGPYEQFF.

The J gene is TRBJ2-7, the V gene TRBV5-1; D unclear. V lost 0 bases, J lost 3 bases, and 10 bases lay in between. This CDR3 is 14 amino acids long. Per the germline V gene, CDR1 is SGHRS and CDR2 is YFSETQ. The CDR3 DNA follows: TGCGCCAGCAGCTTGGGCAGTCGACTCTACGAGCAGTACTTC. Amino acids: CASSLGSRLYEQYF.

This clonotype was observed many times. V usage is TRBV6-6 and J usage is TRBJ2-7; either TRBD1 or TRBD2 may supply D (5 bases each). The V and J ends lost 2 bases and 5 bases respectively, with 13 bases between them. Per germline, CDR1 MNHNY and CDR2 SVGAGI (reference sequence). This CDR3 spans 14 amino acids. The CDR3 nucleotides read TGTGCCAGCAGTTACGCCTCCGGGACCCACGAGCAGTACTTC. It translates to CASSYASGTHEQYF.

This clonotype came up many times. The chain is built from TRBV20-1 and TRBJ2-1; D is perhaps TRBD1 or TRBD2 (5 bases each). Trimming removed 0 bases at V and 5 bases at J, with 14 bases between. Germline loops: CDR1 DFQATT, CDR2 SNEGSKA (reference sequence). This CDR3 spans 15 amino acids. DNA of the CDR3: TGCAGTGCTAGAGATGAGGGGCTAGCCCACAATGAGCAGTTCTTC. Its protein product is CSARDEGLAHNEQFF.

V is TRBV3-1 and J is TRBJ2-2, with 8 positions matching TRBD2. This CDR3 is 16 amino acids long. The trim removed 2 bases at V and 4 bases at J, leaving 6 bases unmatched. Germline loops: CDR1 LGHDT, CDR2 YNNKEL (reference sequence). CDR3 sequence: CASSQNGLAGTGELFF. The CDR3 coding sequence is TGTGCCAGCAGCCAAAATGGGCTAGCGGGCACCGGGGAGCTGTTTTTT.

This clonotype was counted ten times or more. The chain joins TRBV18 to TRBJ2-1; 8 bases align to TRBD1. V dropped 3 bases and J dropped 7; count of bases not matched to a gene: 5. The CDR3 extends over 14 amino acids. Per the germline V gene, CDR1 is KGHSH and CDR2 is LQKENI. The CDR3 sequence is CASSPQDRANEQFF. The CDR3 region has the DNA TGTGCCAGCTCACCCCAGGACAGGGCAAATGAGCAGTTCTTC.

In this sample, this clonotype turned up many times. This chain joins TRBV19 and TRBJ1-2; D gene unclear. The CDR3 is 14 residues long. V was shortened by 4 bases and J by 4 bases, with 13 bases between the two germline ends. Germline V gene data show CDR1 as LNHDA and CDR2 as SQIVND (reference sequence). The DNA of the CDR3 is TGTGCCAGTAGTACCACGGGCGGGGTCTATGGCTACACCTTC. This encodes CASSTTGGVYGYTF.

The chain recombines TRBV20-1 with TRBJ1-1; a weak D match, TRBD1 (6 bases). The length of the CDR3 is 15 residues. The V gene's germline CDR1 is DFQATT and CDR2 SNEGSKA (reference sequence). V lost 1 base and J 0 bases, leaving 12 bases between the germline ends. Here the CDR3 reads CSARGSTGMNTEAFF. Here the CDR3 DNA reads TGCAGTGCTAGAGGTTCGACAGGCATGAACACTGAAGCTTTCTTT.

This clonotype was detected a few times. The chain carries TRBV7-2 and TRBJ2-5; D is possibly TRBD1 or TRBD2 (6 bases each). V was trimmed by 1 base and J by 2 bases, leaving 14 bases between them. Germline values: CDR1 SGHTA, CDR2 FQGNSA. The CDR3 is 16 amino acids. In DNA, the CDR3 is TGTGCCAGCAGCTTAGGAAGCCCGGGGGCTCAAGAGACCCAGTACTTC. Translated: CASSLGSPGAQETQYF.

This clonotype was detected many times. This chain joins TRBV19 and TRBJ1-2; 7 positions agree with TRBD1. Looked up from germline, CDR1 is LNHDA and CDR2 is SQIVND (reference sequence). This CDR3 spans 15 amino acids. Trimming took 7 bases from V and 6 from J; bases not matched to a gene: 14. This chain's CDR3 is CASTHSTGIIDGYTF. The CDR3 DNA sequence: TGTGCCAGTACACATTCGACAGGGATAATTGATGGCTACACCTTC.

The sample holds many counts of this clonotype. V is TRBV5-1 and J is TRBJ1-2; 9 nucleotides match TRBD1. V trimming: 4 bases; J trimming: 4 bases; junction bases outside the gene matches: 5. Germline V lookup: CDR1 SGHRS, CDR2 YFSETQ. The CDR3 loop spans 14 amino acids. CDR3 amino acids: CASSAGTGPYGYTF. In nucleotides, the CDR3 is TGCGCCAGCAGCGCCGGGACAGGGCCCTATGGCTACACCTTC.

The chain employs TRBV7-9 and TRBJ2-3; 9 bases match TRBD1. Per germline, CDR1 SEHNR and CDR2 FQNEAQ (reference sequence). The J segment lost 4 bases and the V segment lost 5 bases, leaving 4 bases of the junction unmatched. The CDR3 has 14 residues. This CDR3 reads CASSRTGASDTQYF. The CDR3 bases are TGTGCCAGCAGCCGGACAGGGGCATCAGATACGCAGTATTTT.

The chain combines TRBV11-2 with TRBJ2-5, with D unclear. The CDR3 runs to 14 residues. The V gene lost 5 bases and the J gene lost 0 bases, with 10 bases spanning the gap. Germline assignment: CDR1 SGHAT and CDR2 FQNNGV. The CDR3 is CASSSAAYQETQYF. Here the CDR3 DNA reads TGTGCCAGCAGCAGCGCTGCGTACCAAGAGACCCAGTACTTC.

The chain employs TRBV18 and TRBJ2-7; D remains unclear. The CDR3 sequence is 13 residues long. V was pared by 4 bases and J by 2 bases, with 9 bases between. Looked up from germline, CDR1 is KGHSH and CDR2 is LQKENI. As DNA, the CDR3 is TGTGCCAGCTCACGGGCCACAGCCTACGAGCAGTACTTC. Protein product: CASSRATAYEQYF.

This clonotype was observed at least ten times. The V gene is TRBV6-5, the J gene TRBJ1-6; 7 bases are a match to TRBD1. The germline V gene encodes CDR1 MNHEY and CDR2 SVGAGI. The CDR3 is 14 amino acids. V lost 2 bases to trimming and J lost 8 bases; unmatched junction nucleotides: 3. The CDR3 protein is CASSYRDSYSPLHF. In DNA form, the CDR3 reads TGTGCCAGCAGTTACCGGGACAGTTATTCACCCCTCCACTTT.

This clonotype was detected only a few times. The chain has TRBV10-3 and TRBJ2-3, with a weak D call TRBD2 (5 bases). The V and J ends lost 7 bases and 3 bases respectively, with 17 bases between them. This CDR3 spans 15 amino acids. The germline V gene has CDR1 ENHRY and CDR2 SYGVKD. The CDR3 protein is CAITPDGRATDTQYF. The CDR3 DNA reads TGTGCCATCACACCGGATGGGAGAGCGACAGATACGCAGTATTTT.